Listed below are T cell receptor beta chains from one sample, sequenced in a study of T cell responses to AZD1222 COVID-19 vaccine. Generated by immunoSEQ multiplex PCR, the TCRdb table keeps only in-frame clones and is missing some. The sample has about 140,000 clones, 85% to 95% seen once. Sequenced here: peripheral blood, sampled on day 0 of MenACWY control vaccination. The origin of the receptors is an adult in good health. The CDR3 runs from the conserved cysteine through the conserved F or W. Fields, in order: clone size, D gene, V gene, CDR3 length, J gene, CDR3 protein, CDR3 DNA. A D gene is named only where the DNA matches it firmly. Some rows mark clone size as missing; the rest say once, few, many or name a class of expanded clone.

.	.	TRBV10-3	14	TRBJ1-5	CASRPGGGNQPQHF	TGTGCCTCCCGGCCCGGGGGGGGCAATCAGCCCCAGCATTTT
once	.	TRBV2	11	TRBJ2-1	CASSVRNEQFF	TGTGCCAGCAGTGTACGAAATGAGCAGTTCTTC
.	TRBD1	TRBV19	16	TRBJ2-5	CASSMGQGARGETQYF	TGTGCCAGTAGTATGGGACAGGGGGCGCGCGGAGAGACCCAGTACTTC
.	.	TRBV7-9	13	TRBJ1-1	CASSYRVGTEAFF	TGTGCCAGCAGCTACAGGGTTGGCACTGAAGCTTTCTTT
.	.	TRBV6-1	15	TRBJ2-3	CASSERTAYTDTQYF	TGTGCCAGCAGTGAAAGGACAGCCTACACAGATACGCAGTATTTT
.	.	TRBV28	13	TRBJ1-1	CASSWGRNTEAFF	TGTGCCAGCAGCTGGGGGCGGAACACTGAAGCTTTCTTT
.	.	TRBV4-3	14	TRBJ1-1	CASSQFLGNTEAFF	TGCGCCAGCAGCCAATTCCTGGGGAACACTGAAGCTTTCTTT
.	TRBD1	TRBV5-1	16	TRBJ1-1	CASSPTSDRRNTEAFF	TGCGCCAGCAGTCCTACCTCGGACAGGAGGAACACTGAAGCTTTCTTT
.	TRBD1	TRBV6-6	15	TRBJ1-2	CASSYSGTVQGGYTF	TGTGCCAGCAGTTACTCGGGGACAGTCCAGGGTGGCTACACCTTC
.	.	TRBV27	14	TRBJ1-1	CASSLADRGFRAFF	TGTGCCAGCAGTCTCGCGGATCGGGGTTTCCGAGCTTTCTTT
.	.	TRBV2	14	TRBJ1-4	CASSDFTTNEKLFF	TGTGCCAGCAGTGACTTCACAACTAATGAAAAACTGTTTTTT
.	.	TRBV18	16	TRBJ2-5	CASSTPPGVGKETQYF	TGTGCCAGCTCAACCCCCCCAGGGGTGGGAAAGGAGACCCAGTACTTC
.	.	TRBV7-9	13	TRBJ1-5	CASSRGDEQPQHF	TGTGCCAGCAGCCGTGGAGACGAGCAGCCCCAGCATTTT
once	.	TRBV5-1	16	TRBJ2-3	CASSPGGGSGTDTQYF	TGCGCCAGCAGCCCCGGAGGGGGGTCGGGCACAGATACGCAGTATTTT
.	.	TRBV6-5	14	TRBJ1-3	CASNNLSSGNTIYF	TGTGCCAGCAACAACCTAAGCTCTGGAAACACCATATATTTT
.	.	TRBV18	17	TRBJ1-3	CASSRRDTGSAGNTIYF	TGTGCCAGCTCACGGCGGGATACAGGTTCAGCTGGAAACACCATATATTTT
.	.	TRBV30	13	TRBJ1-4	CAWRGSDREKLFF	TGTGCCTGGAGGGGGTCGGATCGGGAAAAACTGTTTTTT
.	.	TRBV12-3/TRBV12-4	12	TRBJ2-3	CASSPAPYTQYF	TGTGCCAGCAGCCCGGCCCCATATACGCAGTATTTT
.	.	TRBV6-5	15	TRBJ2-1	CASSFDTGVGNEQFF	TGTGCCAGCAGTTTTGACACGGGCGTAGGCAATGAGCAGTTCTTC
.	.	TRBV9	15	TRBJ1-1	CASSVEGALITEAFF	TGTGCCAGCAGCGTAGAGGGAGCTTTGATTACTGAAGCTTTCTTT
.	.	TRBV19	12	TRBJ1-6	CASSEGDSPLHF	TGTGCCAGTAGTGAAGGGGATTCACCCCTCCACTTT
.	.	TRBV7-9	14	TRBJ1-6	CASSFRDYNSPLHF	TGTGCCAGCAGCTTCAGGGATTATAATTCACCCCTCCACTTT
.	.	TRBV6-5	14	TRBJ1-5	CASPQGPKNQPQHF	TGTGCCAGCCCGCAGGGGCCTAAAAATCAGCCCCAGCATTTT
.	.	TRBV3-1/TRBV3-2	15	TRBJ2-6	CASSQGADGANVLTF	TGTGCCAGCAGCCAAGGGGCAGATGGGGCCAACGTCCTGACTTTC
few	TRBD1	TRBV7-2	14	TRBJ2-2	CASSVMTGPGELFF	TGTGCCAGCAGTGTGATGACAGGGCCCGGGGAGCTGTTTTTT
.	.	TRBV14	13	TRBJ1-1	CASSQEVGLEAFF	TGTGCCAGCAGCCAAGAAGTGGGACTTGAAGCTTTCTTT
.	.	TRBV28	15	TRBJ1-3	CASRRDTGSGNTIYF	TGTGCCAGCAGGAGGGACACCGGGTCTGGAAACACCATATATTTT
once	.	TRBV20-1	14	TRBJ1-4	CSASHQTVNEKLFF	TGCAGTGCTAGTCATCAGACCGTTAATGAAAAACTGTTTTTT
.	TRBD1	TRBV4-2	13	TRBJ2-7	CASSPGQGTEQYF	TGTGCCAGCAGCCCGGGACAGGGGACCGAGCAGTACTTC
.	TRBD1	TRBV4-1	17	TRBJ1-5	CASSRVPGQGVRQPQHF	TGCGCCAGCAGCAGAGTCCCGGGACAGGGGGTTCGACAGCCCCAGCATTTT
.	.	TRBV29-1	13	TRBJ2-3	CSVPHRGTDTQYF	TGCAGCGTACCTCACAGGGGCACAGATACGCAGTATTTT
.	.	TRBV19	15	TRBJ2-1	CASSIVPGGFNEQFF	TGTGCCAGTAGTATCGTTCCCGGGGGCTTCAATGAGCAGTTCTTC